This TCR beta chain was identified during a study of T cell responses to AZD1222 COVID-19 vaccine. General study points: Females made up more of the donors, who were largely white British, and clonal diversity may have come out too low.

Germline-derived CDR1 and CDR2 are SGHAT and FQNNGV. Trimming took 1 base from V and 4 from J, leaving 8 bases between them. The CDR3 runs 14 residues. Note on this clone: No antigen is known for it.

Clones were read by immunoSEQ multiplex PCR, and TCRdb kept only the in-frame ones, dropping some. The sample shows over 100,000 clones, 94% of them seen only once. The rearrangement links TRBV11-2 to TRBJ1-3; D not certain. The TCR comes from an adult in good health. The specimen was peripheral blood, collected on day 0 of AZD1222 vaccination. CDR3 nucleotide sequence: TGTGCCAGCAGCTTAGTAGGGTCCGGAAACACCATATATTTT. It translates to CASSLVGSGNTIYF.